This TCR beta chain was recovered during a study of T cell responses to AZD1222 COVID-19 vaccine. The germline V gene encodes CDR1 SQVTM and CDR2 ANQGSEA. The CDR3 consists of 15 residues. V lost 5 bases to trimming and J lost 2 bases; unmatched junction nucleotides: 8. The assay was immunoSEQ multiplex PCR, and TCRdb's table has in-frame clones only and misses some. The sample yields 140,000 to 150,000 clones, 90% to 95% seen once. V usage is TRBV29-1 and J usage is TRBJ1-3; 8 bases line up with TRBD1. The sequence came from an adult in good health. Sequenced material: peripheral blood, taken on day 0 of MenACWY control vaccination. The DNA for the CDR3 is TGCAGCGTTCAAAGGCAGGGGGCTACTGGAAACACCATATATTTT. Its protein is CSVQRQGATGNTIYF.